A selection of T cell receptor beta chains follows, all from one sample in a study of CD8 T cells in ankylosing spondylitis. One entry per CDR3 protein results from TCRdb running MiXCR on the 5' RACE reads. The table has 650,000 to 800,000 distinct CDR3 sequences, under 20% seen once. The sample was blood, either unsorted or a sorted T cell fraction (not recorded which). Source of these receptors: a male donor with ankylosing spondylitis. Both conserved end residues are part of each CDR3. The order of the fields is D gene, J gene, clone size, V gene, CDR3 protein, CDR3 DNA. D genes are given only for firm matches. Clone size is not always given. Where it is, it says once, few, many or a class for expanded clones.

TRBD2,TRBJ2-7,NA,TRBV7-2,CASTLGGYSYEQYF,TGTGCCAGCACCCTCGGGGGGTACTCCTACGAGCAGTACTTC
NA,TRBJ2-1,NA,TRBV5-6,CASSPEGGLLSYNEQFF,TGTGCCAGCAGCCCAGAGGGCGGCCTCCTCTCCTACAATGAGCAGTTCTTC
NA,TRBJ2-3,few,TRBV12-3/TRBV12-4,CASSTYYTDTQYF,TGTGCCAGCAGTACTTACTACACAGATACGCAGTATTTT
NA,TRBJ1-1,few,TRBV28,CASSRDITEAFF,TGTGCCAGCAGCAGGGACATTACTGAAGCTTTCTTT
NA,TRBJ2-1,NA,TRBV27,CASSPLRTPRLNEQFF,TGTGCCAGCAGTCCACTAAGGACCCCCCGACTCAATGAGCAGTTCTTC
TRBD2,TRBJ2-2,NA,TRBV4-1,CASSQGAGLAGGQTGELFF,TGCGCCAGCAGCCAGGGAGCAGGACTAGCGGGAGGACAAACCGGGGAGCTGTTTTTT
TRBD2,TRBJ2-2,NA,TRBV7-2,CASSPRGALNTGELFF,TGTGCCAGCAGCCCGCGGGGGGCGCTGAACACCGGGGAGCTGTTTTTT
NA,TRBJ2-3,NA,TRBV20-1,CSARGLDGGKVDTQYF,TGCAGTGCTAGAGGCCTGGATGGGGGCAAGGTAGATACGCAGTATTTT
TRBD2,TRBJ2-3,NA,TRBV20-1,CSATLAGGDSTDTQYF,TGCAGTGCTACACTAGCGGGGGGGGATAGCACAGATACGCAGTATTTT
NA,TRBJ2-1,NA,TRBV18,CASSPRGMAYNEQFF,TGTGCCAGCTCACCAAGGGGAATGGCCTACAATGAGCAGTTCTTC
NA,TRBJ2-3,few,TRBV12-3/TRBV12-4,CASSLGLAPDTQYF,TGTGCCAGCAGTTTAGGGCTAGCCCCAGATACGCAGTATTTT
NA,TRBJ1-2,NA,TRBV10-3,CAISESSTLGGYTF,TGTGCCATCAGTGAGTCGAGTACCCTCGGGGGCTACACCTTC
NA,TRBJ2-7,few,TRBV5-1,CASSTTGYSYEQYF,TGCGCCAGCAGCACGACAGGATACTCCTACGAGCAGTACTTC
NA,TRBJ1-1,many,TRBV27,CASRGTGLAEAFF,TGTGCCAGCAGGGGTACAGGTCTTGCTGAAGCTTTCTTT
TRBD2,TRBJ2-3,few,TRBV3-1,CASSQELAGADTQYF,TGTGCCAGCAGCCAAGAACTAGCGGGAGCTGATACGCAGTATTTT
TRBD1,TRBJ1-1,NA,TRBV27,CASRSEGAEDTEAFF,TGTGCCAGCAGATCGGAGGGGGCGGAGGACACTGAAGCTTTCTTT
NA,TRBJ2-3,NA,TRBV12-3/TRBV12-4,CASSFSSTSTDTQYF,TGTGCCAGCAGTTTCTCCAGCACTAGCACAGATACGCAGTATTTT
NA,TRBJ2-1,few,TRBV5-1,CASSGGGWNEQFF,TGCGCCAGCAGCGGAGGTGGTTGGAATGAGCAGTTCTTC
TRBD1,TRBJ1-2,NA,TRBV7-2,CASSVTRDRSYGYTF,TGTGCCAGCAGCGTGACACGGGACAGGTCTTATGGCTACACCTTC
NA,TRBJ2-3,NA,TRBV21-1,CASSERTGADLGTDTQYF,TGTGCCAGCAGCGAAAGGACAGGGGCCGATCTGGGCACAGATACGCAGTATTTT
NA,TRBJ2-5,few,TRBV29-1,CSVPGLEPGPQETQYF,TGCAGCGTCCCCGGCCTGGAACCAGGTCCCCAAGAGACCCAGTACTTC
NA,TRBJ2-1,few,TRBV19,CASSIGLGGNEQFF,TGTGCCAGTAGTATTGGACTAGGGGGCAATGAGCAGTTCTTC
NA,TRBJ1-2,few,TRBV30,CAWNNFRDTANYGYTF,TGTGCCTGGAACAACTTCCGGGACACCGCTAACTATGGCTACACCTTC
NA,TRBJ2-7,NA,TRBV10-3,CAISEYRDTAYEQYF,TGTGCCATCAGTGAGTACCGGGACACCGCCTACGAGCAGTACTTC
NA,TRBJ2-3,NA,TRBV2,CASIGYEFTDTQYF,TGTGCCAGCATAGGGTATGAGTTCACAGATACGCAGTATTTT
NA,TRBJ2-5,NA,TRBV5-1,CASSLVRQETQYF,TGCGCCAGCAGCTTGGTCAGACAAGAGACCCAGTACTTC
NA,TRBJ2-7,few,TRBV4-3,CASSQDGQGPGSYEQYF,TGCGCCAGCAGCCAGGATGGACAAGGGCCGGGTTCTTACGAGCAGTACTTC
TRBD2,TRBJ2-1,many,TRBV5-1,CASSSSGTSGEQFF,TGCGCCAGCAGCTCCTCCGGGACTAGCGGGGAGCAGTTCTTC